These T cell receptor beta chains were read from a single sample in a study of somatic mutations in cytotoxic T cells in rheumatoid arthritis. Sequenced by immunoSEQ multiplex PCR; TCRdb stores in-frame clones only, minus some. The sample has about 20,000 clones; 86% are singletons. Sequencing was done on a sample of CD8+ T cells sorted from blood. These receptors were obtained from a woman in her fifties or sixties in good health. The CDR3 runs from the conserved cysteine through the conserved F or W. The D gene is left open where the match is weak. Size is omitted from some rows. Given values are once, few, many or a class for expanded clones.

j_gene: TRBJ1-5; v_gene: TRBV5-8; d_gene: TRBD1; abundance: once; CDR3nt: TGTGCCAGCAGCCAGACAGGGGGCGCGGTTCAGCCCCAGCATTTT; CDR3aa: CASSQTGGAVQPQHF
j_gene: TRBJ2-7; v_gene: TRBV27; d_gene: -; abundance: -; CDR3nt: TGTGCCAGCAGTCCCAGCGGGACAGGAGACGAGCAGTACTTC; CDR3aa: CASSPSGTGDEQYF
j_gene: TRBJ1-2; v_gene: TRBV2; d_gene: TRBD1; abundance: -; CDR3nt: TGTGTCCAAAACCGGGACAGGGGTAACTATGGCTACACCTTC; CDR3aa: CVQNRDRGNYGYTF
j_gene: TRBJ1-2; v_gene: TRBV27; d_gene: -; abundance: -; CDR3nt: TGTGCCAGCAGTTTAAATCCCCGGGACGGTGTGTTTTATGGCTACACCTTC; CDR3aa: CASSLNPRDGVFYGYTF
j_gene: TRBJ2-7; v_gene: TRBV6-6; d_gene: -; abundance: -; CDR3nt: TGTGCCAGCAGTTACTTAGGAAATTACGAGCAGTACTTC; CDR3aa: CASSYLGNYEQYF
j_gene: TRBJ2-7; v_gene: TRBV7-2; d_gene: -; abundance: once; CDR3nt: TGTGCCAGCAGCTTAGGCGGGGGCGCCTACGAGCAGTACTTC; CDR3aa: CASSLGGGAYEQYF
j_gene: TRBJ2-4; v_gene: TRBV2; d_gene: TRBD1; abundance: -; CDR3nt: TGTGCCAGCAGCACCCCTGACAGGGGTGATATCAGGGACATTCAGTACTTC; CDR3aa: CASSTPDRGDIRDIQYF
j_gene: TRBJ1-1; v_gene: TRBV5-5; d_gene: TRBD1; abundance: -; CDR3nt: TGTGCCAGCAGCCCCGCGGGTGCCAGGGGGCAGGACACTGAAGCTTTCTTT; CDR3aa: CASSPAGARGQDTEAFF
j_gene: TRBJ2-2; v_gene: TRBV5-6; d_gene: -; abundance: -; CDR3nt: TGTGCCAGCAGCCTGGGAGCTGGGGTCGAGACCGGGGAGCTGTTTTTT; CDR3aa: CASSLGAGVETGELFF
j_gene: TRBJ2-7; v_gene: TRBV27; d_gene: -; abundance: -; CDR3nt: TGTGCCAGCAGTTTCGGGACAAACTACGAGCAGTACTTC; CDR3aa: CASSFGTNYEQYF
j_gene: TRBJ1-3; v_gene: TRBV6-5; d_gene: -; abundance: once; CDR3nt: TGTGCCAGCACAGAGGGGACCTCTGGAAACACCATATATTTT; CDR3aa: CASTEGTSGNTIYF
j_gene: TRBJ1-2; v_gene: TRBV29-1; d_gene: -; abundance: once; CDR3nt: TGCAGCGTTGTTGTCGGCGACTATGGCTACACCTTC; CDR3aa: CSVVVGDYGYTF
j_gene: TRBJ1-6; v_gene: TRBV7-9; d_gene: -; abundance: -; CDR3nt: TGTGCCAGCAGCTTAAGTCAGGATTATAATTCACCCCTCCACTTT; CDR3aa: CASSLSQDYNSPLHF
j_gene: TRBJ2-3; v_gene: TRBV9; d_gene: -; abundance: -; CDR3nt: TGTGCCAGCAGCCCCAGCGGCACAGATACGCAGTATTTT; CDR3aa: CASSPSGTDTQYF
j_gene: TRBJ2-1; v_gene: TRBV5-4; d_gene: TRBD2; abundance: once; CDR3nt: TGTGCCAGCAGCCTCGGACTAGCGGGTGAGCAGTTCTTC; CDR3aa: CASSLGLAGEQFF
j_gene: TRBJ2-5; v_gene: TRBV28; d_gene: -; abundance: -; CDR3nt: TGTGCCAGCAGTTTTCGTGACAGGTTGGGCCAAGAGACCCAGTACTTC; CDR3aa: CASSFRDRLGQETQYF
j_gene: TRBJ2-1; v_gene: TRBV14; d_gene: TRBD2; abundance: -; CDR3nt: TGTGCCAGCGGGAACTGGGGACTAGCGAATGAGCAGTTCTTC; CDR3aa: CASGNWGLANEQFF
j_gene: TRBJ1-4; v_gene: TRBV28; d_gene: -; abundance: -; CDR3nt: TGTGCCAGCAGTTTCGAGTATGAAAAACTGTTTTTT; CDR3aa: CASSFEYEKLFF
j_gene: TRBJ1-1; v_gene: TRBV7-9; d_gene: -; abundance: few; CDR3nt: TGTGCCAGCAGCCCCTTGACGGGGGACACTGAAGCTTTCTTT; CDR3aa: CASSPLTGDTEAFF
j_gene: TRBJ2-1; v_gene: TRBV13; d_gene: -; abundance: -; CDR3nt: TGTGCCAGCAGCTCGTCGGACAGCCGGGAAGGCAATGAGCAGTTCTTC; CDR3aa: CASSSSDSREGNEQFF
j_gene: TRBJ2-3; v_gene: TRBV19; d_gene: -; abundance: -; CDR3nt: TGTGCCAGTAACGAGGGAACCACAGATACGCAGTATTTT; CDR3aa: CASNEGTTDTQYF
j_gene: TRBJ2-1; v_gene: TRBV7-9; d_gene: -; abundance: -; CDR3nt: TGTGCCAGCAGCGCCACAACGCTGGGGCCCTACAATGAGCAGTTCTTC; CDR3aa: CASSATTLGPYNEQFF
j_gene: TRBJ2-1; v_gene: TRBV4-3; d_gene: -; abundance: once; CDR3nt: TGCGCCAGCAGCCAAGTGTCCCGAGGTCCCTACAATGAGCAGTTCTTC; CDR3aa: CASSQVSRGPYNEQFF
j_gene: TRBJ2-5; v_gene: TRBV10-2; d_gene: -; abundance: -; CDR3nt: TGCGCCAGCAGTGATATGAGGGTACATCAAGAGACCCAGTACTTC; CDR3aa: CASSDMRVHQETQYF
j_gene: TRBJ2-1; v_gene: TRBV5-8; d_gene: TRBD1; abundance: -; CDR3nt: TGTGCCAGCAGCCCCGGGACAGGGGGCTACAATGAGCAGTTCTTC; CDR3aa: CASSPGTGGYNEQFF
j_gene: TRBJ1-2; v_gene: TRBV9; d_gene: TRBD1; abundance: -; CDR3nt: TGTGCCAGCAGCGCCGACAGTCTCGGGACAGGGTATGGCTACACCTTC; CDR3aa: CASSADSLGTGYGYTF
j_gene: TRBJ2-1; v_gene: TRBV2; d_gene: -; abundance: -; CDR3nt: TGTGCCAGCATCAGGACCTTTAACCCGGATGAGCAGTTCTTC; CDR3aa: CASIRTFNPDEQFF
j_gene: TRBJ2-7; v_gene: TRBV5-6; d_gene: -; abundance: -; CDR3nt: TGTGCCAGCAGCTTGAGGGGCAGGATCTACGAGCAGTACTTC; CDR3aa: CASSLRGRIYEQYF
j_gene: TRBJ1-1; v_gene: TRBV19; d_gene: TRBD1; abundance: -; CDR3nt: TGTGCCAGCAGACAGGGTCTGAACACTGAAGCTTTCTTT; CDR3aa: CASRQGLNTEAFF
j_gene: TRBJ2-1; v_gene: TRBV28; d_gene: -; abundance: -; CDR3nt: TGTGCCAGCAGTAGGGGCGACGTCCTCCCCACCAGTGAGCAGTTCTTC; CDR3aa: CASSRGDVLPTSEQFF
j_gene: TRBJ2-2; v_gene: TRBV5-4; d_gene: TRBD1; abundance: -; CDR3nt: TGTGCCAGCAGCTCGCGGGACAGGGGATCCCCCGGGGAGCTGTTTTTT; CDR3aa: CASSSRDRGSPGELFF
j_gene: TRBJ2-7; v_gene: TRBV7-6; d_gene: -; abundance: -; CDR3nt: TGTGCCAGCAGCTCAGTAATATTAGCCGAGCAGTACTTC; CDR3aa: CASSSVILAEQYF
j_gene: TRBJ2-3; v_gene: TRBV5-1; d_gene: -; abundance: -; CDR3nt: TGCGCCAGCAGCCCCCGGCCCCGGGACCTAATCCAGTATTTT; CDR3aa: CASSPRPRDLIQYF